This T cell receptor beta chain was documented in a study of blood T cell repertoires in COVID-19. At the level of the study: Material from acute and convalescent COVID-19 was sourced from the United States, Italy and Spain.

The protocol was immunoSEQ multiplex PCR, while the TCRdb copy is restricted to in-frame clones and leaves out a portion. The table has roughly 76,000 clones, approximately 88% seen once. The sequenced sample was peripheral blood. The clonotype was recovered from a man aged 25-45 years with acute or convalescent COVID-19.

This CDR3 reads CSVEEMGAEGYNEQFF. The CDR3 region has the DNA TGCAGCGTTGAAGAAATGGGAGCGGAGGGGTACAATGAGCAGTTCTTC. This chain uses TRBV29-1 with TRBJ2-1; TRBD2 might be the D (6 bases). The germline V gene encodes CDR1 SQVTM and CDR2 ANQGSEA. The length of the CDR3 is 16 residues. V lost 0 bases and J lost 4, with 16 bases in between.